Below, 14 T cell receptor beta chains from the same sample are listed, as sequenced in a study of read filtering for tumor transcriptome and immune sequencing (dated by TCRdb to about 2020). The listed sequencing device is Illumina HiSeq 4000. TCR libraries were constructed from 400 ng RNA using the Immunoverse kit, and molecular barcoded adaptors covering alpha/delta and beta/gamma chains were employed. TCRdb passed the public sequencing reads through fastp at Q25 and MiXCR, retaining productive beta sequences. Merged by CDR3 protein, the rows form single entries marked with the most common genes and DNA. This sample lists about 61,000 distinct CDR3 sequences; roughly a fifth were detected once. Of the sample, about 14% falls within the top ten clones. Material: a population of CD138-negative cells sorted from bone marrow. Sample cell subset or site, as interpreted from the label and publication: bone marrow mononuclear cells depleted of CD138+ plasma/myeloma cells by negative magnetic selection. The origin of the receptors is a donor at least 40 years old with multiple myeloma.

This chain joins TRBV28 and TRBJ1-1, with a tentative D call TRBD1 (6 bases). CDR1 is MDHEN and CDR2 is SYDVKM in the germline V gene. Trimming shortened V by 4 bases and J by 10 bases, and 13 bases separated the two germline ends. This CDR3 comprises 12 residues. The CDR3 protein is CASSSIRGLAFF. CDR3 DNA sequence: TGTGCCAGCAGTTCCATCAGGGGTCTAGCTTTCTTT.

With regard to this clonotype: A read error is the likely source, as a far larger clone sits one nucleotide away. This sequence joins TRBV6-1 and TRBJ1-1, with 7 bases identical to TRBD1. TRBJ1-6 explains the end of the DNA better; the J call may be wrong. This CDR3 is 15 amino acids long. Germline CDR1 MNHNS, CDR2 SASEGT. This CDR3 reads CASSPLAGGNSSLHF. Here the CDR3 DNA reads TGTGCCAGCAGTCCCCTAGCAGGGGGTAATTCATCCCTCCACTTT.

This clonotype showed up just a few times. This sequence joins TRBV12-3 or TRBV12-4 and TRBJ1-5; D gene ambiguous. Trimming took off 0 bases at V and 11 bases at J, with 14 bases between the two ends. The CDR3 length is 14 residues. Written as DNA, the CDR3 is TGTGCCAGCAGTTTAGCGCTCGGCCCCGAGGCCCAGCATTTT. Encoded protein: CASSLALGPEAQHF.

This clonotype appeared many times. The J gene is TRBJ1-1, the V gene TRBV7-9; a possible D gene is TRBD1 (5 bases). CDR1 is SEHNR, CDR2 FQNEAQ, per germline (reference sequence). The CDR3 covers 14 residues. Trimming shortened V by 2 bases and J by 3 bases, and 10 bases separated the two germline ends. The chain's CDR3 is CASSLRGADTEAFF. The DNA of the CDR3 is TGTGCCAGCAGCTTACGGGGCGCCGACACTGAAGCTTTCTTT.

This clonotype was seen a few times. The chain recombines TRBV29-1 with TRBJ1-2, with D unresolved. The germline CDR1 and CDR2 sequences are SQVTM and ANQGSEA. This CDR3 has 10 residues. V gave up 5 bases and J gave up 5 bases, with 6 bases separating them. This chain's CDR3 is CSVQQYGYTF. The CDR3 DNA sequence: TGCAGCGTTCAGCAATATGGCTACACCTTC.

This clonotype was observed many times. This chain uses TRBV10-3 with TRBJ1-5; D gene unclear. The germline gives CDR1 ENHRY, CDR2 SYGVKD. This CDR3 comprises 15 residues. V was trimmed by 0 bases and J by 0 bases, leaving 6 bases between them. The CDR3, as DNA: TGTGCCATCAGTGAGTCGGAGGCTAGCAATCAGCCCCAGCATTTT. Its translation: CAISESEASNQPQHF.

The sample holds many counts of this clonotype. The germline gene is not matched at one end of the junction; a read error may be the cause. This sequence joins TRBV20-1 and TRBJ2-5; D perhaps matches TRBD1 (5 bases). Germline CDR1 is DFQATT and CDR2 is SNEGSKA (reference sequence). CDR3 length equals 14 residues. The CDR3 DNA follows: TGCAGTGCTGGAGAAGGGGTACTCCAAGAGACCCAGTACTTC. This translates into CSAGEGVLQETQYF.

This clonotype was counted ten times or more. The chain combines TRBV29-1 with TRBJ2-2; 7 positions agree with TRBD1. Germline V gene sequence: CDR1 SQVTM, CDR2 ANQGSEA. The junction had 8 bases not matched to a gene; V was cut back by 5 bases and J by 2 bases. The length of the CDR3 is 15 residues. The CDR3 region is CSVITGTVNTGELFF. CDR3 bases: TGCAGCGTTATAACCGGGACAGTTAACACCGGGGAGCTGTTTTTT.

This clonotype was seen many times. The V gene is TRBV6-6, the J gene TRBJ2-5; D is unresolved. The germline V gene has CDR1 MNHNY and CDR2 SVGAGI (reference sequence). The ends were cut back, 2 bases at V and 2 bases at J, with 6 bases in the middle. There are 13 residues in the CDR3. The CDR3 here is CASSYGQQETQYF. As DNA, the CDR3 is TGTGCCAGCAGTTACGGGCAGCAAGAGACCCAGTACTTC.

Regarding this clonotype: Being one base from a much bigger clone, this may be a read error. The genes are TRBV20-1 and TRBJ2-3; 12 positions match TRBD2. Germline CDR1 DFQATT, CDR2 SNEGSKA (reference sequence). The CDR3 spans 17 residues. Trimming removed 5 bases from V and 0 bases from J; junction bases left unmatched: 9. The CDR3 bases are TGCAGTGCTTTCGGGGCTAGCGGGAGGGCTAGCACAGATACGCAGTATTTT. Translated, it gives CSAFGASGRASTDTQYF.

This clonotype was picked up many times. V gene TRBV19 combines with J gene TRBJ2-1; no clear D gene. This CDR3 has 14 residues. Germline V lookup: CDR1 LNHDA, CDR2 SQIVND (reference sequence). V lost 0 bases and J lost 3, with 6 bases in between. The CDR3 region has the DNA TGTGCCAGTAGTATAGACAGAGGCTACAATGAGCAGTTCTTC. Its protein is CASSIDRGYNEQFF.

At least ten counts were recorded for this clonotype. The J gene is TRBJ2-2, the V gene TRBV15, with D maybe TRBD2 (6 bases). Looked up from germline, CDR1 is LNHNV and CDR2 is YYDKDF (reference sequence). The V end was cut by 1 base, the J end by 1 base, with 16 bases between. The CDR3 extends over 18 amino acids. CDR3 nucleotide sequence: TGTGCCACCAGCAGAGCGGGTGAGGACTACATGAACACCGGGGAGCTGTTTTTT. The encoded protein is CATSRAGEDYMNTGELFF.

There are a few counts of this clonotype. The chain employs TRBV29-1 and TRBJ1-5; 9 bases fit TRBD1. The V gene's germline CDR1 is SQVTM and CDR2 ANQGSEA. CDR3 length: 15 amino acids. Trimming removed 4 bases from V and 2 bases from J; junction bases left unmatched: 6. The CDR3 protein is CSVATGGSGNQPQHF. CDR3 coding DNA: TGCAGCGTTGCTACAGGGGGCTCGGGCAATCAGCCCCAGCATTTT. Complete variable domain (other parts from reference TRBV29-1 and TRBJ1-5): SAVISQKPSRDICQRGTSLTIQCQVDSQVTMMFWYRQQPGQSLTLIATANQGSEATYESGFVIDKFPISRPNLTFSTLTVSNMSPEDSSIYLCSVATGGSGNQPQHFGDGTRLSIL.

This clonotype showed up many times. The CDR3 DNA reads TGTGCCAGCCAGGGCGCCCGGGGAGGGGGCACTGAAGCTTTCTTT. Protein product: CASQGARGGGTEAFF. The rearrangement uses TRBV28 and TRBJ1-1; D is possibly TRBD1 (6 bases). Trimming cost V 8 bases and J 4 bases, with 20 bases left between them. The length of the CDR3 is 15 residues. The germline V gene encodes CDR1 MDHEN and CDR2 SYDVKM. The full variable domain, in which reference TRBV28 and TRBJ1-1 provide the parts outside the CDR3, is DVKVTQSSRYLVKRTGEKVFLECVQDMDHENMFWYRQDPGLGLRLIYFSYDVKMKEKGDIPEGYSVSREKKERFSLILESASTNQTSMYLCASQGARGGGTEAFFGQGTRLTVV.